This T cell receptor beta chain was found in a study of CD8+ T cells in alopecia areata. Extracted RNA was reverse transcribed into cDNA, the sequencing template. Measured with immunoSEQ multiplex PCR; TCRdb has only the in-frame clones, and not every one. The table lists 150,000 to 200,000 clones, under 80% of them singletons, with approximately 1.3% in the top ten. Of note for this clone: Antigen: not known.

Regarding the study as a whole: Normal skin contains resident alphabeta T cells, and these are also sequenced in scalp samples.

J lost 10 bases, V lost 5 bases, and 10 bases had no gene match. This CDR3 has 15 residues. Germline CDR1 reads SNHLY; CDR2 reads FYNNEI. Treatment in this sample: oral pan-JAK inhibitor, 5-10 mg twice daily. The rearrangement links TRBV2 to TRBJ2-1; 11 positions match TRBD2. Source: CD4+ T cells sorted from blood, taken at approximately week 50, from a patient treated with tofacitinib. This clonotype was obtained from a human donor with alopecia areata. The CDR3 DNA is TGTGCCAGCAGTCGGTTAACTAGCGGGGGTAGGGAGCAGTTCTTC. Encoded protein: CASSRLTSGGREQFF.